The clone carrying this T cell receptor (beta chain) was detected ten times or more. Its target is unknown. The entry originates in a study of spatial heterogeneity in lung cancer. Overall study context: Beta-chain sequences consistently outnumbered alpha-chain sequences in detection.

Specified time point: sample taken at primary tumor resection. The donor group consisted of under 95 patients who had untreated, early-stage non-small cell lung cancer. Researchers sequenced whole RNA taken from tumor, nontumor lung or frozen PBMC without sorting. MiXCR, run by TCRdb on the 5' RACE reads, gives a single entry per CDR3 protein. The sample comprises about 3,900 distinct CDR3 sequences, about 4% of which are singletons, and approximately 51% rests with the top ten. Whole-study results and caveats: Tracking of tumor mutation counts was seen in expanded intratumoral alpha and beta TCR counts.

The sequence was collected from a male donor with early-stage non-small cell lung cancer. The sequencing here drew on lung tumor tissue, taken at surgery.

The DNA of the CDR3 is TGTGCCAGCAGACGCGCGGGAGTGGCCTACGAGCAGTACGTC. Protein sequence: CASRRAGVAYEQYV. The chain joins TRBV6-5 to TRBJ2-7, with 7 bases aligning to TRBD2. This CDR3 has 14 residues. J was trimmed by 2 bases and V by 6 bases; bases with no gene match: 7. Germline V lookup: CDR1 MNHEY, CDR2 SVGAGI.